The T cell receptor beta chain under discussion was sequenced for a study of blood T cells in healthy people across ages. Per germline, CDR1 MNHNY and CDR2 SVGAGI (reference sequence). V trimming: 6 bases; J trimming: 7 bases; junction bases outside the gene matches: 14. The CDR3 covers 15 residues. Next came a second PCR, run for about 7 to 12 cycles, which used a sample-barcoded 5' primer along with a J-beta primer mix. One entry per CDR3 protein results from TCRdb running MiXCR on the 5' RACE reads. The sample has 650,000 to 900,000 distinct CDR3 sequences; around 62% are singletons. Sequencing was carried out using blood. The V and J genes are TRBV6-6 and TRBJ2-5, with 7 bases fitting TRBD1. This TCR derives from a man younger than 45 in good health. The CDR3 loop is CASSPRGSSGWTQYF. The CDR3 DNA sequence: TGTGCCAGCAGCCCCAGGGGGAGTTCGGGCTGGACCCAGTACTTC.